The next 8 T cell receptor beta chains were all read from a single sample in a study of blood T cell repertoires in COVID-19. Some clones are missing from TCRdb's copy, which holds only in-frame ones; the method was immunoSEQ multiplex PCR. The sample contains 150,000 to 200,000 clones, 80% to 90% of which appear only once. Sequencing input: peripheral blood. All receptors derive from a man between 65 and 79 years old with active or convalescent COVID-19.

The chain's CDR3 is CASSLLPGNEQFF. The CDR3 nucleotides read TGTGCCAGCAGTTTACTACCGGGGAATGAGCAGTTCTTC. The rearrangement uses TRBV2 and TRBJ2-1; a possible D gene is TRBD2 (5 bases). CDR1 is SNHLY and CDR2 is FYNNEI in the germline V gene. The CDR3 length is 13 residues. Trimming pared 5 bases from V and 7 bases from J, leaving 12 bases between. The variable domain in full, with the rest retrieved from reference TRBV2 and TRBJ2-1, is EPEVTQTPSHQVTQMGQEVILRCVPISNHLYFYWYRQILGQKVEFLVSFYNNEISEKSEIFDDQFSVERPDGSNFTLKIRSTKLEDSAMYFCASSLLPGNEQFFGPGTRLTVL.

This chain connects TRBV27 to TRBJ2-2; 13 bases are shared with TRBD2. The germline gives CDR1 MNHEY, CDR2 SMNVEV (reference sequence). This CDR3 comprises 17 residues. V was clipped by 5 bases and J by 2 bases; unmatched bases: 5. CDR3 protein: CASSQTSGRLNTGELFF. CDR3 DNA: TGTGCCAGCAGTCAGACTAGCGGGAGGCTCAACACCGGGGAGCTGTTTTTT.

The chain employs TRBV6-5 and TRBJ1-1, with D unclear. V was cut by 6 bases and J by 4 bases, with 9 bases left in between. The CDR3 spans 12 residues. Per germline, CDR1 MNHEY and CDR2 SVGAGI. The CDR3 region is CASRAAFTEAFF. The DNA for the CDR3 is TGTGCCAGCAGAGCTGCGTTCACTGAAGCTTTCTTT.

The chain recombines TRBV28 with TRBJ1-6; D is uncertain. The CDR3 is made up of 15 amino acids. The V gene's germline CDR1 is MDHEN and CDR2 SYDVKM. V gave up 6 bases and J gave up 5 bases, with 14 bases separating them. CDR3 residues: CASRLKTVNNSPLHF. CDR3 coding DNA: TGTGCCAGCAGGCTAAAAACAGTAAATAATTCACCCCTCCACTTT.

The chain uses TRBV3-1 (or the pseudogene TRBV3-2) and TRBJ1-2; no clear D gene. Trimming pared 0 bases from V and 4 bases from J, leaving 9 bases between. CDR3 length: 14 amino acids. The germline CDR1 and CDR2 sequences are LGHDT and YNNKEL (reference sequence). This CDR3 reads CASSQESLSYGYTF. CDR3 in DNA: TGTGCCAGCAGCCAAGAATCCCTGAGCTATGGCTACACCTTC.

This clone was detected only once. This sequence joins TRBV7-2 and TRBJ2-5; no clear D. The V gene lost 4 bases and the J gene lost 4 bases, with 10 bases spanning the gap. The length of the CDR3 is 13 residues. CDR1 is SGHTA and CDR2 is FQGNSA in the germline V gene. Here the CDR3 reads CASSSTAVETQYF. The CDR3 DNA is TGTGCCAGCAGCTCTACCGCCGTAGAGACCCAGTACTTC. Variable domain in full (rest from reference TRBV7-2 and TRBJ2-5): GAGVSQSPSNKVTEKGKDVELRCDPISGHTALYWYRQSLGQGLEFLIYFQGNSAPDKSGLPSDRFSAERTGGSVSTLTIQRTQQEDSAVYLCASSSTAVETQYFGPGTRLLVL.

The chain carries TRBV6-5 and TRBJ1-6; maybe TRBD1 (6 bases). Germline V lookup: CDR1 MNHEY, CDR2 SVGAGI. The CDR3 has 13 residues. The V end was cut by 6 bases, the J end by 6 bases, with 9 bases between. The CDR3 nucleotides read TGTGCCAGCAGGGACAGTGGTAATTCACCCCTCCACTTT. It yields the protein CASRDSGNSPLHF.

The V gene is TRBV6-5, the J gene TRBJ1-3; 7 nucleotides line up with TRBD1. Germline CDR1 is MNHEY and CDR2 is SVGAGI. V gave up 7 bases and J gave up 4 bases; unmatched junction bases: 1. This CDR3 is built from 12 residues. Written as DNA, the CDR3 is TGTGCCAGCATGGACAGGGGAAACACCATATATTTT. It specifies CASMDRGNTIYF.